Given below is one T cell receptor beta chain in context. Its antigen is as yet unknown. This entry comes from a study of T cells expressing NK-cell markers. TCRdb re-called the 5' RACE reads and gives one entry per CDR3 protein, without DNA. The sample data list hundreds of thousands of distinct CDR3 sequences. Study observations and caveats: Leadership of the CD3+CD56-NKG2C+ fraction also belonged to these clonotypes in several donors. HCMV specificity of the expanded NKG2C+ T cell clones stayed unclear.

This CDR3 has 20 amino acids. From germline, CDR1 is LGHNT and CDR2 FRNRAP. The sequenced sample was blood T cells: a sorted CD56 or NKG2C T cell subset, CD4+ or CD8+ T cells, or bulk PBMC T cells (not recorded which). The source is a man aged 18 to 69 in good health. The chain joins TRBV12-5 to TRBJ2-3; lacking DNA, the TRBD2 call made by TCRdb goes unchecked. The CDR3 here is CASGLGSQPGLISSTDTQYF.